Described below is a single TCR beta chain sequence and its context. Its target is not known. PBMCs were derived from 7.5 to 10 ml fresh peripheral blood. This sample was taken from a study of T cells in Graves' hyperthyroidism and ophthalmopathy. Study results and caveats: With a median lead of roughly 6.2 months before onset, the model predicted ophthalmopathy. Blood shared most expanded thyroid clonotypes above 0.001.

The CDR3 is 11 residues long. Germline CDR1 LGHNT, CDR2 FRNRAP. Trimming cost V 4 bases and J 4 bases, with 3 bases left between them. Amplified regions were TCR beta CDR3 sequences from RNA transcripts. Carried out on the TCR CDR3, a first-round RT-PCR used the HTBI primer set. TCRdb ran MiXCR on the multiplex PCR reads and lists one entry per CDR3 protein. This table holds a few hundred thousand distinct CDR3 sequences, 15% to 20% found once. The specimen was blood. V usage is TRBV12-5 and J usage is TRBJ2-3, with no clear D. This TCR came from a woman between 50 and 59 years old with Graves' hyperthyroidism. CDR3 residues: CASGWADTQYF. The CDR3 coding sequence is TGTGCTAGTGGTTGGGCAGATACGCAGTATTTT. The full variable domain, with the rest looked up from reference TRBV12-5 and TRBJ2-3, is DARVTQTPRHKVTEMGQEVTMRCQPILGHNTVFWYRQTMMQGLELLAYFRNRAPLDDSGMPKDRFSAEMPDATLATLKIQPSEPRDSAVYFCASGWADTQYFGPGTRLTVL.